Given below is one T cell receptor beta chain in context. Its specificity is unknown. TCRdb keeps only in-frame clones here, not all; method: immunoSEQ multiplex PCR. The sample includes about 120,000 clones, 93% of them seen just once. The entry originates in a study of T cell responses to AZD1222 COVID-19 vaccine. Overall study: Second-dose schedules of about 4 or about 12 weeks were combined.

Trimming pared 8 bases from V and 0 bases from J, leaving 19 bases between. CDR3 length: 16 residues. Per the germline V gene, CDR1 is ENHRY and CDR2 is SYGVKD. Study-wide results and caveats: Spike-specific TCR depth and breadth grew after two AZD1222 doses. The reported proportion of spike-specific TCRs targeting unmutated variant regions was nearly half.

The sequencing here drew on peripheral blood, taken on day 0 of AZD1222 vaccination. This chain links TRBV10-3 with TRBJ2-5; possibly TRBD1 for D (7 bases). The sequence was collected from an adult in good health. For the CDR3, the DNA is TGTGCCATCGGACCAAGACAGGGAGGCTACCAAGAGACCCAGTACTTC. Encoded protein: CAIGPRQGGYQETQYF.